This T cell receptor (beta chain) is drawn from a study of shared clonotypes between healthy human individuals. Germline CDR1 and CDR2: MDHEN and SYDVKM. This CDR3 spans 16 amino acids. The V and J ends lost 7 bases and 4 bases, in that order; junction bases with no gene match: 15. Profiled with immunoSEQ multiplex PCR; TCRdb holds only in-frame clones, not every one. This table holds about 2 million clones, approximately 95% found once. This TCR derives from a young man in good health. This chain connects TRBV28 to TRBJ1-2; 7 positions agree with TRBD1. Material: naive CD4+ T cells sorted from blood. The subset is: CD45RA+ positively selected. The CDR3 nucleotides read TGTGCCAGCACCACCCCGGGAGGAGGGGGCGGCTATGGCTACACCTTC. Translating gives CASTTPGGGGGYGYTF.